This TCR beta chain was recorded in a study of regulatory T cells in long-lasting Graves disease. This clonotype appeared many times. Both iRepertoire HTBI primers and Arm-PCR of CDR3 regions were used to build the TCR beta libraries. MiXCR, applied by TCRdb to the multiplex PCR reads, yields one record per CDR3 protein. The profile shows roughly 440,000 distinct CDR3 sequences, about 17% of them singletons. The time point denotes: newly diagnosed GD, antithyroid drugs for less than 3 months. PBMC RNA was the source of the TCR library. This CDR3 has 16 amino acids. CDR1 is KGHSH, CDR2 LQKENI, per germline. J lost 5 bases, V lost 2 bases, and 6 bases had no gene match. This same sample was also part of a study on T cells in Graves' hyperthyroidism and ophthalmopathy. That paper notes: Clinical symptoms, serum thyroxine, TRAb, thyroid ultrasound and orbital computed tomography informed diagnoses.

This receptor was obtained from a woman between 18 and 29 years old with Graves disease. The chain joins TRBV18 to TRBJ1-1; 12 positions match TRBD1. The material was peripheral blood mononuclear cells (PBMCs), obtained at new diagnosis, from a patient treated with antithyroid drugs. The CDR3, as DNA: TGTGCCAGCTCACCAGTAGGGACAGGGGGCATTACTGAAGCTTTCTTT. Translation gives CASSPVGTGGITEAFF.